This T cell receptor beta chain was identified during a study of blood T cell repertoires in COVID-19. Trimming cost V 4 bases and J 6 bases; bases outside gene matches: 6. The CDR3 runs to 14 residues. Per germline, CDR1 MDHEN and CDR2 SYDVKM. The assay was immunoSEQ multiplex PCR, and TCRdb's table has in-frame clones only and misses some. The sample comprises over 200,000 clones, 80% to 90% of which are singletons, and 1.4% to 1.5% rests with the top ten. The sequence came from a young man with active or convalescent COVID-19. The J gene is TRBJ1-5, the V gene TRBV28; 7 nucleotides match TRBD1. The specimen sequenced was peripheral blood. This chain's CDR3 is CASSSRQGIQPQHF. As DNA, the CDR3 is TGTGCCAGCAGTTCGCGACAGGGAATTCAGCCCCAGCATTTT.